The source of this T cell receptor beta chain is a study of OX40 agonist ivuxolimab in advanced cancers. Study outcomes and limitations: Partial responders treated at 0.1-3.0 mg/kg exhibited clonal expansion among the lowest measured. There was clonal expansion of CD4+ and CD8+ blood T cells by week 6 at 0.1 to 3.0 mg/kg.

V lost 2 bases and J 0 bases, leaving 7 bases between the germline ends. CDR1 and CDR2 (germline): SQVTM, ANQGSEA. The CDR3 has 13 amino acids. TCRdb keeps only in-frame clones here, not all; method: immunoSEQ multiplex PCR. The sample comprises about 83,000 clones, roughly 84% of which are singletons, and 7.3% rests with the top ten. Details on this clone: The antigen remains undetermined.

Specimen: CD4+ or CD8+ T cells sorted from blood, collected in a trial of the OX40 agonist ivuxolimab. This clonotype was obtained from an adult with an advanced solid tumor such as melanoma, head and neck, liver or kidney cancer. The V and J genes are TRBV29-1 and TRBJ1-1; D gene uncertain. CDR3 protein: CSVESNMNTEAFF. DNA of the CDR3: TGCAGCGTTGAAAGTAACATGAACACTGAAGCTTTCTTT.